One T cell receptor beta chain is described in this entry. This entry is derived from a study of blood T cell repertoires in COVID-19. The overall study: Sites in the United States, Italy and Spain provided acute and convalescent COVID-19 samples. The cDNA or gDNA used as material had been derived from T cells, B-cell-depleted T cells, or PBMCs.

Per germline, CDR1 KGHSH and CDR2 LQKENI. The CDR3 loop spans 16 amino acids. V was clipped by 6 bases and J by 5 bases; unmatched bases: 13. As originally analysed: Reference gene primer amplification gave nucleated cell count estimates. TCRdb's table, derived via immunoSEQ multiplex PCR, lists solely in-frame clones and lacks some. D and trimming come from the DNA, and the V and J calls and clone size come from that table. The sample lists about 190,000 clones, roughly 90% seen once, with about 7% in the top ten. The sequence came from a man in his forties or fifties with acute or convalescent COVID-19. The chain joins TRBV18 to TRBJ2-5; TRBD2 matches at 9 bases. Sequencing was done on a sample of peripheral blood. The chain's CDR3 is CASSIPGAGGLETQYF. CDR3 in DNA: TGTGCCAGCTCGATCCCGGGAGCGGGGGGTTTGGAGACCCAGTACTTC.